This T cell receptor beta chain comes out of a study of T cells in localized non-small cell lung cancer. Study-wide results and caveats: Median approximately 58 top-100 tumor clones were shared with paired adjacent lung. Among the tissues sampled, uninvolved adjacent lung had the highest T cell clonality, above tumor. A higher density of T cells in blood coincided with extended overall survival.

The table lists this clone with a count of one. The antigen remains undetermined. Clones were read by immunoSEQ multiplex PCR, and TCRdb kept only the in-frame ones, dropping some. The table has 90,000 to 95,000 clones, around 90% seen once; the top ten hold about 15%. The CDR3 has 13 residues. Germline CDR1 and CDR2: SGHTA and FQGNSA. Trimming at V came to 5 bases and at J to 6 bases, leaving 1 base not matched to a gene. This material consisted of peripheral blood, taken before any cancer treatment. The sequence derives from a man aged 40 to 69 with stage I squamous cell lung carcinoma. This chain joins TRBV7-2 and TRBJ2-2; 9 positions match TRBD2. CDR3 sequence (DNA): TGTGCCAGCAGCCAGCGGGGGGCCGGGGAGCTGTTTTTT. This sequence encodes CASSQRGAGELFF.